Listed below are T cell receptor beta chains from one sample, sequenced in a study of T cells in Graves' hyperthyroidism and ophthalmopathy. TCRdb recomputed calls from the multiplex PCR reads with MiXCR, one row per CDR3 protein. The sample has roughly 180,000 distinct CDR3 sequences, 8% to 9.5% seen once. Sequencing used blood. These TCRs come from a woman between 18 and 30 years old with Graves' hyperthyroidism that later progressed to Graves' ophthalmopathy. Both conserved end residues are part of each CDR3. The order of the fields is J gene, clone size, D gene, V gene, CDR3 DNA, CDR3 protein. The D gene is left open where the match is weak. Part of the rows lack a size; the others show once, few, many or a class for expanded clones.

j_call: TRBJ1-6
clone_size: -
d_call: -
v_call: TRBV20-1
cdr3_nt: TGCAGTGCTAGAGTAGGGGGGGGAAAATATAATTCACCCCTCCACTTT
cdr3_aa: CSARVGGGKYNSPLHF

j_call: TRBJ2-5
clone_size: few
d_call: TRBD1
v_call: TRBV4-2
cdr3_nt: TGTGCCAGCAGCCCCTCCGGGACAGGGGCCGAGGAGACCCAGTACTTC
cdr3_aa: CASSPSGTGAEETQYF

j_call: TRBJ1-5
clone_size: many
d_call: -
v_call: TRBV2
cdr3_nt: TGTGCCAGCAGTGAATATCGGGACAATCAGCCCCAGCATTTT
cdr3_aa: CASSEYRDNQPQHF

j_call: TRBJ2-7
clone_size: -
d_call: -
v_call: TRBV7-8
cdr3_nt: TGTGCCAGCAGCTTAGTAGCGACCTACGAGCAGTACTTC
cdr3_aa: CASSLVATYEQYF

j_call: TRBJ2-2
clone_size: many
d_call: TRBD2
v_call: TRBV11-3
cdr3_nt: TGTGCCAGCAGCTCGGGGACTAGCGGGAACACCGGGGAGCTGTTTTTT
cdr3_aa: CASSSGTSGNTGELFF

j_call: TRBJ2-3
clone_size: many
d_call: -
v_call: TRBV11-2
cdr3_nt: TGTGCCAGCAGCTTAGTGGGTGGGTGGAAGACAGATACGCAGTATTTT
cdr3_aa: CASSLVGGWKTDTQYF

j_call: TRBJ2-5
clone_size: -
d_call: TRBD2
v_call: TRBV19
cdr3_nt: TGTGCCAGTAGTAAGGGACTAGAGGTGGAGACCCAGTACTTC
cdr3_aa: CASSKGLEVETQYF

j_call: TRBJ1-1
clone_size: many
d_call: -
v_call: TRBV28
cdr3_nt: TGTGCCAGCAGTTCAGGTTGGCTTGAAGCTTTCTTT
cdr3_aa: CASSSGWLEAFF

j_call: TRBJ2-3
clone_size: many
d_call: TRBD1
v_call: TRBV2
cdr3_nt: TGTGCCAGCACCGGGACAGGCTATAGCACAGATACGCAGTATTTT
cdr3_aa: CASTGTGYSTDTQYF

j_call: TRBJ2-3
clone_size: many
d_call: -
v_call: TRBV20-1
cdr3_nt: TGCAGTGCTAGCTCTTGGAGGGGGCATGTGAGCTCGGATACGCAGTATTTT
cdr3_aa: CSASSWRGHVSSDTQYF

j_call: TRBJ2-7
clone_size: -
d_call: -
v_call: TRBV20-1
cdr3_nt: TGCAGTGCTAGAGATTATGGAGAAGGTCTCCACGAGCAGTACTTC
cdr3_aa: CSARDYGEGLHEQYF

j_call: TRBJ2-3
clone_size: many
d_call: TRBD2
v_call: TRBV5-1
cdr3_nt: TGCGCCAGCAGCTTGGGGGGGAGGGCCCCTGCAGATACGCAGTATTTT
cdr3_aa: CASSLGGRAPADTQYF

j_call: TRBJ2-1
clone_size: many
d_call: TRBD2
v_call: TRBV2
cdr3_nt: TGTGCCAGCGGGACTAGTCCCGTCCTCTCCTACAATGAGCAGTTCTTC
cdr3_aa: CASGTSPVLSYNEQFF

j_call: TRBJ2-1
clone_size: many
d_call: TRBD2
v_call: TRBV3-1
cdr3_nt: TGTGCCAGCAGCCCCAAGCAGGCTAGCGGGAGCTATGAGCAGTTCTTC
cdr3_aa: CASSPKQASGSYEQFF

j_call: TRBJ1-2
clone_size: many
d_call: -
v_call: TRBV6-1
cdr3_nt: TGTGCCAGGTTTTTCGGGCGGATCAACTATGGCTACACCTTC
cdr3_aa: CARFFGRINYGYTF

j_call: TRBJ2-3
clone_size: many
d_call: -
v_call: TRBV27
cdr3_nt: TGTGCCAGCTCTTCGGGAACAGGCGAGGGGGCAGATACGCAGTATTTT
cdr3_aa: CASSSGTGEGADTQYF

j_call: TRBJ2-3
clone_size: many
d_call: TRBD2
v_call: TRBV2
cdr3_nt: TGTGCCAGCAGTGAAGCGCTTCCTAGCGGGGGGAGGGATACGCAGTATTTT
cdr3_aa: CASSEALPSGGRDTQYF

j_call: TRBJ2-3
clone_size: -
d_call: TRBD2
v_call: TRBV6-1
cdr3_nt: TGTGCCAGCAGTGAAGGGACTAGCGGGGGGGCAGATACGCAGTATTTT
cdr3_aa: CASSEGTSGGADTQYF

j_call: TRBJ2-7
clone_size: many
d_call: -
v_call: TRBV2
cdr3_nt: TGTGCCCAGGGGGGCAGGGCCCTATCCTACGAGCAGTACTTC
cdr3_aa: CAQGGRALSYEQYF

j_call: TRBJ2-1
clone_size: many
d_call: -
v_call: TRBV2
cdr3_nt: TGTGCCAGCAGTGTACTGGCAGGGATCTACAATGAGCAGTTCTTC
cdr3_aa: CASSVLAGIYNEQFF

j_call: TRBJ2-2
clone_size: many
d_call: -
v_call: TRBV6-4
cdr3_nt: TGTGCCAGCAGTGACGGACAAAACACCGGGGAGCTGTTTTTT
cdr3_aa: CASSDGQNTGELFF

j_call: TRBJ2-2
clone_size: -
d_call: -
v_call: TRBV5-6
cdr3_nt: TGTGCCAGCAGCTTGGATTACAGGGTACGGGCAAACACCGGGGAGCTGTTTTTT
cdr3_aa: CASSLDYRVRANTGELFF

j_call: TRBJ1-1
clone_size: many
d_call: -
v_call: TRBV20-1
cdr3_nt: TGCAGTGCTAGCCCTGACCTTGGGGCTTTCTTT
cdr3_aa: CSASPDLGAFF

j_call: TRBJ1-5
clone_size: many
d_call: -
v_call: TRBV30
cdr3_nt: TGTGCCTGGATGGATAAGGGGATAAGCAATCAGCCCCAGCATTTT
cdr3_aa: CAWMDKGISNQPQHF

j_call: TRBJ2-2
clone_size: few
d_call: TRBD1
v_call: TRBV9
cdr3_nt: TGTGCCAGCAGCCCCCGGGACAGCCTCCGCACCGGGGAGCTGTTTTTT
cdr3_aa: CASSPRDSLRTGELFF

j_call: TRBJ2-5
clone_size: many
d_call: -
v_call: TRBV3-1
cdr3_nt: TGTGCCAGCAGCCAAGATGTGGTGGGACTTGATGAGACCCAGTACTTC
cdr3_aa: CASSQDVVGLDETQYF

j_call: TRBJ2-7
clone_size: many
d_call: -
v_call: TRBV12-3/TRBV12-4
cdr3_nt: TGTGCCAGCAATCATAACGGCCAGGGATACGAGCAGTACTTC
cdr3_aa: CASNHNGQGYEQYF

j_call: TRBJ1-2
clone_size: many
d_call: -
v_call: TRBV7-9
cdr3_nt: TGTGCCAGCACCAAAGAAGGGGGGGCCTACTATGGCTACACCTTC
cdr3_aa: CASTKEGGAYYGYTF

j_call: TRBJ1-6
clone_size: many
d_call: TRBD1
v_call: TRBV28
cdr3_nt: TGTGCCAGCACCCCCTCGGACAGGCGGAATTCACCCCTCCACTTT
cdr3_aa: CASTPSDRRNSPLHF

j_call: TRBJ2-2
clone_size: few
d_call: -
v_call: TRBV5-4
cdr3_nt: TGTGCCAGCACCGTAGACCCTACACTTAACACCGGGGAGCTGTTTTTT
cdr3_aa: CASTVDPTLNTGELFF

j_call: TRBJ2-1
clone_size: many
d_call: -
v_call: TRBV12-3/TRBV12-4
cdr3_nt: TGTGCCAGCACCCTAGGAGCGAATGAGCAGTTCTTC
cdr3_aa: CASTLGANEQFF

j_call: TRBJ2-1
clone_size: many
d_call: -
v_call: TRBV7-9
cdr3_nt: TGTGCCAGCAGCTTAGGGCCTGGGGGTGAGCAGTTCTTC
cdr3_aa: CASSLGPGGEQFF

j_call: TRBJ2-1
clone_size: many
d_call: TRBD2
v_call: TRBV5-1
cdr3_nt: TGCGCCAGCAGCAGGACTAGCGGGGTCAATAATGAGCAGTTCTTC
cdr3_aa: CASSRTSGVNNEQFF

j_call: TRBJ1-1
clone_size: -
d_call: TRBD1
v_call: TRBV7-6
cdr3_nt: TGTGCCAGCAGCTTAGGGGACAGGGGGTCTACTGAAGCTTTCTTT
cdr3_aa: CASSLGDRGSTEAFF

j_call: TRBJ2-7
clone_size: many
d_call: TRBD1
v_call: TRBV12-3/TRBV12-4
cdr3_nt: TGTGCCAGCAAAAATCGACAGGGCTACGAGCAGTACTTC
cdr3_aa: CASKNRQGYEQYF

j_call: TRBJ1-6
clone_size: few
d_call: -
v_call: TRBV28
cdr3_nt: TGTGCCAGCAGTTATGGGGCAGGGGCGATTGATGGGCGGAATTCACCCCTCCACTTT
cdr3_aa: CASSYGAGAIDGRNSPLHF

j_call: TRBJ2-1
clone_size: -
d_call: -
v_call: TRBV5-6
cdr3_nt: TGTGCCAGCAGCTCGCTGGGATTGGAGGCGGGTGAGCAGTTCTTC
cdr3_aa: CASSSLGLEAGEQFF

j_call: TRBJ2-2
clone_size: few
d_call: -
v_call: TRBV24-1
cdr3_nt: TGTGCCACCAGCACAGGGACAACGAACACCGGGGAGCTGTTTTTT
cdr3_aa: CATSTGTTNTGELFF

j_call: TRBJ1-2
clone_size: many
d_call: -
v_call: TRBV20-1
cdr3_nt: TGCAGTGCTAGGGTGAGACACGATAACTATGGCTACACCTTC
cdr3_aa: CSARVRHDNYGYTF

j_call: TRBJ1-2
clone_size: many
d_call: -
v_call: TRBV30
cdr3_nt: TGTGCCTGGACCAATCCCCAGGGTTCGAACTATGGCTACACCTTC
cdr3_aa: CAWTNPQGSNYGYTF